This T cell receptor beta chain was found in a study of tissue T cells after allogeneic stem cell transplantation. As for time point: mouse harvest day 14 after allogeneic transplant. Mouse grafts combined 10^7 T-cell-depleted bone marrow cells with 10^6 splenic CD5+ T cells. In regard to this clone: The listed genes are named as in mouse. The read falls 1 residue short of the CDR3 end, and the missing part is taken from the germline J gene.

CDR3 sequences, V/J genes, frequencies and template counts came from survey-depth TCRbeta sequencing. Repertoires were generated with immunoSEQ multiplex PCR, while TCRdb's copy carries only in-frame clones and drops some. The table lists thousands of clones, around a third of them singletons. Germline V gives CDR1 KGHPV, CDR2 FQNQEV (reference sequence). The CDR3 runs to 14 residues. Trimming pared 2 bases from V and 2 bases from J, leaving 6 bases between. This rearrangement joins TRBV26 to TRBJ2-2; tentative D call: TRBD1 (5 bases). Source material: skin. This TCR was sampled from a female BALB/c mouse given C57BL/6 T cells with graft-versus-host disease after an allogeneic hematopoietic cell transplant. The sequenced part of the CDR3 DNA is TGTGCCAGCAGTCTGAAGGGGAACACCGGGCAGCTCTAC. Amino acids: CASSLKGNTGQLY. The CDR3 reads in full as CASSLKGNTGQLYF.